Described below is a single T cell receptor beta chain sequence and its context. Its antigen is not identified. Sequencing used immunoSEQ multiplex PCR; TCRdb keeps in-frame clones, though not all of them. The top ten hold about 11% of the sample, which has about 350,000 clones, 70% to 90% seen once. Deletions cut 0 bases from V and 8 bases from J, with 15 bases between. Germline values: CDR1 SGDLS, CDR2 YYNGEE. CDR3 length: 15 residues. The data stem from a study of Ad26.COV2.S vaccination and SARS-CoV-2 variants. Study-wide context: Ad26.COV2.S, an intramuscular injection, was given once or twice 56 days apart.

Treatment described: some 19 received Ad26.COV2.S at low or high dose, single or two shots; roughly five received placebo; per-sample allocation not given. Material that was analyzed had been drawn on day 63 after the first vaccine or placebo injection. Whole-study findings and limits: Individuals receiving vaccine had higher spike-specific TCR breadth than placebo recipients did. There was reportedly substantial breadth in spike-specific CD8+ and CD4+ T cell responses after vaccination. The TCR breadth and depth analyses may have produced an underestimate of total T cell responses.

The sequenced sample was peripheral blood, obtained in a trial of Ad26.COV2.S vaccine versus placebo. The receptor was isolated from a person aged 18-65 years who received the Ad26.COV2.S COVID-19 vaccine or a placebo. This chain joins TRBV9 and TRBJ2-1; D uncertain. The CDR3 loop is CASSVAQSSRHEQFF. The CDR3 bases are TGTGCCAGCAGCGTAGCTCAATCCTCGAGGCATGAGCAGTTCTTC.